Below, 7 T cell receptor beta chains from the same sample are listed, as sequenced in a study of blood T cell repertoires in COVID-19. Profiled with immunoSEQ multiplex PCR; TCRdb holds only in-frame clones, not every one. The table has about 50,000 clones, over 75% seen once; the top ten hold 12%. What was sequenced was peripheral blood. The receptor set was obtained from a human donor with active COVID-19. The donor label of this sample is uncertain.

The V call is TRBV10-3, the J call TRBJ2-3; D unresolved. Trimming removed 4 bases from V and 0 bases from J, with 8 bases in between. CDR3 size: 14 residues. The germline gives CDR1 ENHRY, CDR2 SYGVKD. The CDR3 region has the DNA TGTGCCATCAGTGTTCAGATTAGCACAGATACGCAGTATTTT. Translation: CAISVQISTDTQYF.

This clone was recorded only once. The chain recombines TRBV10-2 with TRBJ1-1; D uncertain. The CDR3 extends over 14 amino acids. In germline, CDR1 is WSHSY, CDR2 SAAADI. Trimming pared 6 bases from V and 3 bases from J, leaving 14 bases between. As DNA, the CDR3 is TGCGCCAGCAGCGCAGGAACCTACGACACTGAAGCTTTCTTT. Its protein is CASSAGTYDTEAFF.

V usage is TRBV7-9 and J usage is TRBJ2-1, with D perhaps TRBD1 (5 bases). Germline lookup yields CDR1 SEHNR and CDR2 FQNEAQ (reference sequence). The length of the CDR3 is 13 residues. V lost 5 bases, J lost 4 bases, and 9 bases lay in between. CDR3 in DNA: TGTGCCAGCAGCGACAGACAGTACAATGAGCAGTTCTTC. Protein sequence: CASSDRQYNEQFF.

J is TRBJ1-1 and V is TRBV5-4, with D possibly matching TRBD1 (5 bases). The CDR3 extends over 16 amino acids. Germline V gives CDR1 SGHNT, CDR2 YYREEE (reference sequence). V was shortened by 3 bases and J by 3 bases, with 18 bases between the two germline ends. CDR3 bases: TGTGCCAGCAGCTCGGGGGGTGGTGGGGTCTACACTGAAGCTTTCTTT. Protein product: CASSSGGGGVYTEAFF.

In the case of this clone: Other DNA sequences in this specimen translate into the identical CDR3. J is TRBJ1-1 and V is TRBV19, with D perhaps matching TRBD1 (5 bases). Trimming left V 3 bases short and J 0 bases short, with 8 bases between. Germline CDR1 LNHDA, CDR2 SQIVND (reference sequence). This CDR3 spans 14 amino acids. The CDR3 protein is CASSMGQLNTEAFF. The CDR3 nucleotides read TGTGCCAGTAGTATGGGGCAGCTGAACACTGAAGCTTTCTTT.

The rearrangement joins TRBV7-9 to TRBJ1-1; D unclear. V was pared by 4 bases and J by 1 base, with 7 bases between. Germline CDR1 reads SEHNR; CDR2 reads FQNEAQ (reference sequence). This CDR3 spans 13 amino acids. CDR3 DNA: TGTGCCAGCAGCTCTCGAGGGAACACTGAAGCTTTCTTT. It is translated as CASSSRGNTEAFF. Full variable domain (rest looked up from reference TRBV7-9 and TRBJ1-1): DTGVSQNPRHKITKRGQNVTFRCDPISEHNRLYWYRQTLGQGPEFLTYFQNEAQLEKSRLLSDRFSAERPKGSFSTLEIQRTEQGDSAMYLCASSSRGNTEAFFGQGTRLTVV.

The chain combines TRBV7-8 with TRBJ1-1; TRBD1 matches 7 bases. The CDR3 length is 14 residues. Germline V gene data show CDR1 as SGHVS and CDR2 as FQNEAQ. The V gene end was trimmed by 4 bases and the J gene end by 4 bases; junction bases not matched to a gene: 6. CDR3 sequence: CASSYYRGGTEAFF. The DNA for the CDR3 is TGTGCCAGCAGCTACTACAGGGGTGGCACTGAAGCTTTCTTT.